The 12 T cell receptor beta chains below come from one sample, sequenced in a study of OX40 agonist ivuxolimab in advanced cancers. Some clones are missing from TCRdb's copy, which holds only in-frame ones; the method was immunoSEQ multiplex PCR. The sample has 65,000 to 95,000 clones, approximately 85% seen once. Sequencing used CD4+ or CD8+ T cells sorted from blood, obtained in a trial of the OX40 agonist ivuxolimab. These receptors all stem from an adult with an advanced solid tumor such as melanoma, head and neck, liver or kidney cancer.

The CDR3 coding sequence is TGTGCCAGCTGGAGGGGTAGCGGCACCGGGGAGCTGTTTTTT. Its protein product is CASWRGSGTGELFF. The chain employs TRBV27 and TRBJ2-2; TRBD2 is a possible D gene (6 bases). Germline CDR1 MNHEY, CDR2 SMNVEV (reference sequence). Trimming pared 8 bases from V and 4 bases from J, leaving 14 bases between. The CDR3 sequence is 14 residues long.

The chain uses TRBV25-1 and TRBJ2-7, with D unclear. Looked up from germline, CDR1 is MGHDK and CDR2 is SYGVNS. V shed 5 bases and J shed 4 bases, with 15 bases lying between them. The length of the CDR3 is 14 residues. CDR3 loop: CASSRNSPRYEQYF. The CDR3 coding sequence is TGTGCCAGCAGTCGGAACAGCCCGAGGTACGAGCAGTACTTC.

V gene TRBV7-9 combines with J gene TRBJ1-2, with 7 bases that match TRBD1. Trimming removed 5 bases from V and 4 bases from J; junction bases left unmatched: 7. Germline CDR1 is SEHNR and CDR2 is FQNEAQ (reference sequence). This CDR3 comprises 14 residues. DNA of the CDR3: TGTGCCAGCAGCCTTCCCCAGGGGGGCTATGGCTACACCTTC. Its translation: CASSLPQGGYGYTF.

There are a few counts of this clone. The rearrangement joins TRBV5-8 to TRBJ2-7; D possibly uses TRBD1 or TRBD2 (6 bases each). The germline V gene has CDR1 SGHTS and CDR2 YDEGEE. CDR3 length: 15 residues. The V gene lost 0 bases and the J gene lost 4 bases, with 14 bases spanning the gap. CDR3 bases: TGTGCCAGCAGCTTGGACTGGGGGGCGGGTTACGAGCAGTACTTC. Its translation is CASSLDWGAGYEQYF.

The rearrangement uses TRBV2 and TRBJ1-5; D not resolved. The V gene's germline CDR1 is SNHLY and CDR2 FYNNEI. The CDR3 runs 15 residues. Trimming left V 2 bases short and J 0 bases short, with 8 bases between. CDR3 sequence reads: CASSESRGSNQPQHF. The DNA for the CDR3 is TGTGCCAGCAGTGAATCGCGGGGTAGCAATCAGCCCCAGCATTTT.

This clone showed up just a few times. V and J are TRBV14 and TRBJ2-7, with D perhaps matching TRBD2 (5 bases). Trimming took 3 bases from V and 5 from J, leaving 11 bases between them. This CDR3 is 13 amino acids long. The germline V gene has CDR1 SGHDN and CDR2 FVKESK. CDR3 in amino acids: CASSHLLDDEQYF. CDR3 DNA: TGTGCCAGCAGCCACCTACTAGATGACGAGCAGTACTTC.

V is TRBV27 and J is TRBJ2-1; D is possibly TRBD1 (6 bases). The CDR3 consists of 13 residues. Germline CDR1 MNHEY, CDR2 SMNVEV (reference sequence). Deletions cut 5 bases from V and 4 bases from J, with 9 bases between. Written as DNA, the CDR3 is TGTGCCAGCAGTCAGACAGGTTACAATGAGCAGTTCTTC. Translated, it gives CASSQTGYNEQFF.

CDR3 DNA: TGTGCCAGCTCACCGGGAGGGGCGAAGACTGAAGCTTTCTTT. Translated: CASSPGGAKTEAFF. This chain links TRBV18 with TRBJ1-1; possible D gene TRBD1, 5 bases. V lost 3 bases, J lost 5 bases, and 13 bases lay in between. Germline assignment: CDR1 KGHSH and CDR2 LQKENI. The CDR3 has 14 amino acids.

The V and J genes are TRBV18 and TRBJ2-3, with TRBD2 matching 10 bases. Trimming removed 3 bases from V and 3 bases from J; junction bases left unmatched: 9. The germline V gene encodes CDR1 KGHSH and CDR2 LQKENI. There are 17 residues in the CDR3. DNA of the CDR3: TGTGCCAGCTCACCCCGGACTAGCGGCTGGGGGACAGATACGCAGTATTTT. This encodes CASSPRTSGWGTDTQYF. Supplemented by reference TRBV18 and TRBJ2-3, the full variable domain reads NAGVMQNPRHLVRRRGQEARLRCSPMKGHSHVYWYRQLPEEGLKFMVYLQKENIIDESGMPKERFSAEFPKEGPSILRIQQVVRGDSAAYFCASSPRTSGWGTDTQYFGPGTRLTVL.

V usage is TRBV7-2 and J usage is TRBJ2-2, with 8 bases matching TRBD1. V dropped 0 bases and J dropped 5; count of bases not matched to a gene: 5. Germline CDR1 and CDR2: SGHTA and FQGNSA. This CDR3 has 16 residues. CDR3 in amino acids: CASSLAPGGKTGELFF. CDR3 coding DNA: TGTGCCAGCAGCTTAGCGCCAGGGGGCAAAACCGGGGAGCTGTTTTTT.

This clone was picked up one time. This chain connects TRBV12-5 to TRBJ1-1, with D perhaps matching TRBD1 (5 bases). Germline V gene sequence: CDR1 LGHNT, CDR2 FRNRAP. Trimming pared 0 bases from V and 3 bases from J, leaving 14 bases between. The CDR3 loop spans 16 amino acids. The chain's CDR3 is CASGLVGTSGDTEAFF. The CDR3 coding sequence is TGTGCTAGTGGTTTGGTTGGGACCTCGGGGGACACTGAAGCTTTCTTT.

The CDR3 nucleotides read TGTGCCAGCAGCTTCGTTTCTTACGAGCAGTACTTC. It specifies CASSFVSYEQYF. The chain has TRBV7-2 and TRBJ2-7; D is uncertain. The germline V gene encodes CDR1 SGHTA and CDR2 FQGNSA. V shed 3 bases and J shed 4 bases, with 7 bases lying between them. The CDR3 runs 12 residues.